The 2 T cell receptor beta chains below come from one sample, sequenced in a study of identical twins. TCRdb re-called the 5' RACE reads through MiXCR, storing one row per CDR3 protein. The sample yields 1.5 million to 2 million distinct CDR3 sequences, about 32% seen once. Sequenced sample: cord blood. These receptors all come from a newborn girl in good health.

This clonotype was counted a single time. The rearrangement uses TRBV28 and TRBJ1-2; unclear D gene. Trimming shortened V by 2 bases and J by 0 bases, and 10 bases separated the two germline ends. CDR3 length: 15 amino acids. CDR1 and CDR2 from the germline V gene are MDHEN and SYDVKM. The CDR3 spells CASSLGDLPNYGYTF. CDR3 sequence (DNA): TGTGCCAGCAGTTTAGGAGACTTGCCTAACTATGGCTACACCTTC.

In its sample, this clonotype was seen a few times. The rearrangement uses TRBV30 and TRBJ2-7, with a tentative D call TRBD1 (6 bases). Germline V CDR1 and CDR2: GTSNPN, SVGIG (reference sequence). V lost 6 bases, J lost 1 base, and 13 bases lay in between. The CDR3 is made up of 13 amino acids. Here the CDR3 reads CACVWDTSYEQYF. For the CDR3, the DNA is TGTGCCTGCGTATGGGACACTTCCTACGAGCAGTACTTC. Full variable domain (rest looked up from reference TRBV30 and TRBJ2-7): SQTIHQWPATLVQPVGSPLSLECTVEGTSNPNLYWYRQAAGRGLQLLFYSVGIGQISSEVPQNLSASRPQDRQFILSSKKLLLSDSGFYLCACVWDTSYEQYFGPGTRLTVT.